The 9 T cell receptor beta chains given below trace back to one sample, sequenced in a study of cytomegalovirus exposure and HLA in healthy donors. Researchers ran the PCR with 60 Vbeta and 13 Jbeta primers. Using immunoSEQ multiplex PCR, the repertoire was profiled, and TCRdb retains in-frame clones only, with some absent. This table holds approximately 180,000 clones, almost 80% found once. The source material was PBMCs. The receptors shown here come from a man aged 35 to 55 in good health and CMV-seropositive.

In this sample, this clone turned up a few times. CDR3 protein: CASSRLGRNTEAFF. The DNA of the CDR3 is TGTGCCAGCAGCCGACTCGGGAGGAACACTGAAGCTTTCTTT. The rearrangement links TRBV7-7 to TRBJ1-1; no reliable D call. V shed 5 bases and J shed 1 base, with 11 bases lying between them. The germline V gene encodes CDR1 SSHAT and CDR2 FNYEAQ (reference sequence). This CDR3 comprises 14 residues.

This clone was seen a few times. The chain employs TRBV28 and TRBJ1-2; D possibly corresponds to TRBD1 (5 bases). CDR1 MDHEN and CDR2 SYDVKM come from the germline V gene. The CDR3 consists of 14 residues. V gave up 5 bases and J gave up 3 bases, with 13 bases separating them. CDR3 in DNA: TGTGCCAGCAGTGGAAGCAAGGGGCACTATGGCTACACCTTC. Translating gives CASSGSKGHYGYTF.

The chain is built from TRBV14 and TRBJ1-1; perhaps TRBD1 as D (6 bases). The germline V gene encodes CDR1 SGHDN and CDR2 FVKESK. Trimming pared 3 bases from V and 5 bases from J, leaving 16 bases between. CDR3 length: 15 residues. The CDR3 region is CASSQSFRGGTEAFF. In DNA form, the CDR3 reads TGTGCCAGCAGCCAGTCTTTCAGGGGTGGGACTGAAGCTTTCTTT.

A word on this clone: The identical CDR3 is also encoded by other nucleotide sequences in the sample. This chain uses TRBV19 with TRBJ1-1; D is unclear. CDR1 LNHDA and CDR2 SQIVND come from the germline V gene (reference sequence). V was pared by 9 bases and J by 7 bases, with 15 bases between. The CDR3 contains 12 residues. The CDR3 DNA follows: TGTGCCAGCAGTTTCAACAGTGTTGAAGCTTTCTTT. This sequence encodes CASSFNSVEAFF.

The chain recombines TRBV2 with TRBJ1-1; tentatively, D is TRBD1 (6 bases). The CDR3 totals 15 residues. The V gene lost 7 bases and the J gene lost 5 bases, with 20 bases spanning the gap. Germline CDR1 is SNHLY and CDR2 is FYNNEI. The CDR3 protein is CASTSGGGPQTEAFF. In nucleotides, the CDR3 is TGTGCCAGCACCTCTGGGGGGGGCCCGCAGACTGAAGCTTTCTTT.

The chain is built from TRBV19 and TRBJ2-5; 9 nucleotides agree with TRBD2. Germline V gene data show CDR1 as LNHDA and CDR2 as SQIVND (reference sequence). The J segment lost 1 base and the V segment lost 1 base, leaving 1 base of the junction unmatched. The CDR3 loop spans 15 amino acids. CDR3 protein: CASSIGLAVQETQYF. Written as DNA, the CDR3 is TGTGCCAGTAGTATAGGACTAGCGGTCCAAGAGACCCAGTACTTC.

V and J are TRBV5-1 and TRBJ1-2; no clear D gene. The V gene's germline CDR1 is SGHRS and CDR2 YFSETQ. The CDR3 covers 14 residues. Trimming removed 3 bases from V and 3 bases from J, with 12 bases in between. CDR3 sequence reads: CASSSRPSDYGYTF. CDR3 bases: TGCGCCAGCAGCTCGAGACCAAGCGACTATGGCTACACCTTC.

The gene calls are TRBV30 and TRBJ1-3; perhaps TRBD1 as D (6 bases). Per the germline V gene, CDR1 is GTSNPN and CDR2 is SVGIG (reference sequence). The CDR3 has 14 amino acids. Trimming pared 1 base from V and 0 bases from J, leaving 7 bases between. The CDR3 sequence: CAWSARGSGNTIYF. The CDR3, as DNA: TGTGCCTGGAGTGCCAGGGGCTCTGGAAACACCATATATTTT.

V gene TRBV5-4 combines with J gene TRBJ1-3; D perhaps matches TRBD1 (6 bases). The CDR3 has 16 residues. Trimming cost V 3 bases and J 0 bases, with 13 bases left between them. The germline V gene has CDR1 SGHNT and CDR2 YYREEE (reference sequence). As DNA, the CDR3 is TGTGCCAGCAGCTCGGACAGTTCAATCTCTGGAAACACCATATATTTT. It translates to CASSSDSSISGNTIYF.